The present TCR beta chain was sequenced within a study of T cells in Graves' hyperthyroidism and ophthalmopathy (dated by TCRdb to about 2019). Concerning the study at large: Peripheral blood was sampled at the time of initial diagnosis, prior to any treatment. To identify distinguishing TCR V-J signatures, a discovery cohort of about 100 patients was used, comprising fewer than 45 with Graves' ophthalmopathy and 57 with stable Graves' hyperthyroidism. Whether ophthalmopathy could be predicted prospectively was tested in an independent validation cohort made up of under 20 hyperthyroidism patients plus 17 patients who later progressed to ophthalmopathy. For training and testing, the roughly 93 patients in the discovery cohort were randomly divided in a 7:3 ratio. The study also compared thyroid tissue and blood T-cell repertoires from roughly 6 Graves' hyperthyroidism patients. Following sampling, methimazole starting at 30 mg daily was given to hyperthyroidism patients, and high-dose intravenous methylprednisolone was given to ophthalmopathy patients. The paper describes TCR Vbeta CDR3 sequencing of fewer than 150 peripheral blood samples, made up of 43 ophthalmopathy patients, some 76 hyperthyroidism patients and 17 progressor patients.

Graves' hyperthyroidism was defined as stable when no progression to ophthalmopathy occurred over 18 months of follow-up. The hyperthyroidism patients were between 18 and 65 years old and newly diagnosed, with a disease duration of less than 2 months. The study excluded patients with uncontrolled infections, other autoimmune diseases, pregnancy or lactation. Clinical symptoms, serum thyroxine and TRAb, thyroid ultrasound, and orbital computed tomography formed the basis for the diagnoses. Ficoll-Paque density gradient centrifugation was used to isolate PBMCs from about 9.4 ml of fresh peripheral blood. Total RNA was extracted with Trizol reagent, and quality was checked on an Agilent 2100 Bioanalyzer. According to the germline V gene, CDR1 reads SGHRS and CDR2 reads YFSETQ. Trimming removed 6 bases from V and 2 bases from J, leaving 12 bases between the germline ends. The CDR3 covers 13 residues, taking in both the cysteine and the phenylalanine. Only CDR3 DNA remains: 39 bases, in frame from the first base.

The TCR beta CDR3 regions were amplified from the RNA transcripts. A first-round RT-PCR of the TCR CDR3 used the HTBI primer set with the Qiagen OneStep RT-PCR kit. Libraries were constructed in a second round of multiplex PCR, after which size selection and purification were carried out. The libraries were sequenced on an Illumina HiSeq2000 using paired-end 100 bp reads. The paper's processing steps were these. SOAPnuke was used to process the raw data, throwing out any read that contained adapters or uncalled bases, had a mean Phred below 15, or lacked an exact constant-primer or identifier match. COPE v1.2.5 was used to merge high-quality paired reads, and clonotypes were defined as unique nucleotide sequences. MiTCR v1.1 was used to align clonotypes to the IMGT TRBV, TRBD and TRBJ reference segments. Analysis was restricted to V-J combinations with a frequency above 0.0001, which covered 98% to 99.2% of repertoires. A TCS score was defined as the ratio of F50 (clonal expansion) to E x V (chaos), with BLOSUM62-based TCRdist applied between CDR3 peptides within each V-J. Welch's t-statistics and random forest reduced 500 to 550 V-J features to 10 to 15, which were used in a naive Bayes classifier (R e1071). The public reads were quality trimmed at Q25 with fastp and then assembled into clones with MiXCR by TCRdb, keeping productive beta chains. Rows are combined by CDR3 protein, so each entry shows the most common genes and DNA. These V and J calls are TCRdb output, not the study's own analysis. Present in this sample are 380,000 or so distinct CDR3 sequences, over 15% of which were seen just once. Around 3.4% of the sample comes from the top ten.

Study-level results and caveats: During validation, the model predicted progression to ophthalmopathy a median of around 7 months ahead of onset, with approximately 71% sensitivity and more than 72% specificity. In cross-validation, a model built on a 13 V-J signature told ophthalmopathy apart from stable hyperthyroidism with under 90% sensitivity and roughly 81% specificity, and in testing the same model reached 80%/75%. Sample size was not statistically predetermined, and investigators were not blinded to group allocation. Blood samples also contained most of the expanded thyroid clonotypes (frequency above 0.001), which suggests that blood repertoires may reflect thyroid immune responses.

This clonotype was seen at least ten times. This receptor's antigen is unknown. Per-base qualities were not stored, and no clone one base away is much larger. The material sequenced was blood. The sequence derives from a woman aged 18-30 years with Graves' hyperthyroidism. The chain is made from TRBV5-1 and TRBJ2-7, and TRBD1 may be the D gene, going by 6 matching bases. The CDR3 reads CASKQGFTYEQYF. The nucleotides read TGCGCCAGCAAACAGGGCTTCACCTACGAGCAGTACTTC.